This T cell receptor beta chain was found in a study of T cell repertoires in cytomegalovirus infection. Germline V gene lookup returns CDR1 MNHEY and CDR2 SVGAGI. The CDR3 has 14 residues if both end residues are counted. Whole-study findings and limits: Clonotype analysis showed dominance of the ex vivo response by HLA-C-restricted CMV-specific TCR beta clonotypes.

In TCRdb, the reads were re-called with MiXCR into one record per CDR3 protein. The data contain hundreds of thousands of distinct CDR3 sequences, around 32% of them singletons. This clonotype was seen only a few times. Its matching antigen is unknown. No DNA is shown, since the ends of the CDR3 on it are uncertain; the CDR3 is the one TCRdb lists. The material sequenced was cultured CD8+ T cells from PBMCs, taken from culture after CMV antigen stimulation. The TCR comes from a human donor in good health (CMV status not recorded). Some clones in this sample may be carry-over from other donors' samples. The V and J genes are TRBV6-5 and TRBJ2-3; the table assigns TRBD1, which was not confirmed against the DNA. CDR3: CASSTSGGPDTQYF.